The T cell receptor beta chain under discussion was sequenced for a study of PD-1 blockade in classical Hodgkin lymphoma. Overall study findings and caveats: The authors have not defined what causes the repertoire differences, possibly disease activity or prior therapy. Reported baseline diversity: healthy donors highest, relapsed/refractory patients lowest. While CD8+ TCR diversity did not rise significantly by C4D1, CD4+ TCR diversity did.

Profiling relied on immunoSEQ multiplex PCR, and the TCRdb table lists in-frame clones only, not all of them. The sample has over 15,000 clones; roughly 80% are singletons. All patients relapsed after autologous stem cell transplantation, and brentuximab vedotin exposure varied. The length of the CDR3 is 17 residues. For this clone: What it recognizes is unknown.

The receptor was derived from a human donor with classical Hodgkin lymphoma. The material sequenced was peripheral blood mononuclear cells (PBMCs), taken at baseline. The genes are TRBV21-1 and TRBJ2-3. TRBV21-1 is tagged as a pseudogene. CDR3 residues: CASSLWMGEISTDTQYF. The CDR3 coding sequence is TGTGCCAGCAGCCTGTGGATGGGGGAAATTAGCACAGATACGCAGTATTTT.